Detailed here is one T cell receptor beta chain. The PCR made use of 60 Vbeta and 13 Jbeta primers. Some clones are missing from TCRdb's copy, which holds only in-frame ones; the method was immunoSEQ multiplex PCR. The profile shows around 200,000 clones, 75% to 85% of them singletons. This entry is derived from a study of cytomegalovirus exposure and HLA in healthy donors. Trimming left V 5 bases short and J 4 bases short, with 15 bases between. The CDR3 is 15 amino acids. The germline CDR1 and CDR2 sequences are LNHDA and SQIVND (reference sequence). Sample: PBMCs. The TCR was taken from a woman aged 55-70 years in good health and CMV-seropositive. The genes are TRBV19 and TRBJ2-1; D is possibly TRBD2 (6 bases). The CDR3: CASSWGLHNYNEQFF. CDR3 DNA: TGTGCCAGTAGTTGGGGACTGCATAATTACAATGAGCAGTTCTTC.